This T cell receptor (beta chain) was found in a study of blood T cells in healthy people across ages. Study outcomes and limitations: Higher diversity and more naive CD4+ cells were features of long-lived donors, compared to aged donors. Unsorted PBMC input precluded a conclusive naive versus antigen-experienced comparison.

This CDR3 contains 15 residues. V lost 7 bases to trimming and J lost 2 bases; unmatched junction nucleotides: 11. Germline V lookup: CDR1 MNHEY, CDR2 SVGEGT. Next came a second PCR, run for 7 to 11 cycles, which used a sample-barcoded 5' primer along with a J-beta primer mix. MiXCR, run by TCRdb on the 5' RACE reads, gives a single entry per CDR3 protein. The sample contains over 1,500,000 distinct CDR3 sequences, about two fifths of which appear only once. Remarks on this clonotype: Its antigen is currently unknown.

The chain recombines TRBV6-2 or TRBV6-3 with TRBJ2-7; 7 nucleotides match TRBD1. This clonotype originated in a human donor in good health. Sequencing was carried out using blood. The CDR3 coding sequence is TGTGCCAGCACGCTAACAGGGGTCTTCGCCTACGAGCAGTACTTC. Protein product: CASTLTGVFAYEQYF.